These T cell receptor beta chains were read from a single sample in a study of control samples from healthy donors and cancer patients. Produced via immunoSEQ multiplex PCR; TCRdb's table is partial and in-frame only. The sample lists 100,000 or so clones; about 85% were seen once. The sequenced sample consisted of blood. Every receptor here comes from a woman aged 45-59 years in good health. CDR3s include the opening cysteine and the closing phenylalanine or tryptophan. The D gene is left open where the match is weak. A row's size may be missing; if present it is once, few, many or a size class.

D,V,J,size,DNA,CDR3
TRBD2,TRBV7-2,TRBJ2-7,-,TGTGCCAGCAGCTTAGGTCCTAGCGGGCAGGGTGAGCAGTACTTC,CASSLGPSGQGEQYF
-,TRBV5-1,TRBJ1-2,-,TGCGCCAGCAGCTTGAATAGTCCGGGAGACTATGGCTACACCTTC,CASSLNSPGDYGYTF
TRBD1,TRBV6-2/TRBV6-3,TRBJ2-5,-,TGTGCCAGCAGTCCAGGGACAGGGGGGACCCAGTACTTC,CASSPGTGGTQYF
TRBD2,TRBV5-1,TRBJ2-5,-,TGCGCCAGCAGCTACGCGGGAGTAAGGGAGACCCAGTACTTC,CASSYAGVRETQYF
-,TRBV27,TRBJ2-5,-,TGTGCCAGCAGTTCTTGGGGTGAGGGAGAGACCCAGTACTTC,CASSSWGEGETQYF
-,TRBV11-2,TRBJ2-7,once,TGTGCCAGCAGCTTACAGTCCAACTACGAGCAGTACTTC,CASSLQSNYEQYF
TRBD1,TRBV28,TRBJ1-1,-,TGTGCCAGCAGTTTCCATGGACAGGGGTCTAGAGATGAAGCTTTCTTT,CASSFHGQGSRDEAFF
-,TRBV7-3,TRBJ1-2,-,TGTGCCAGCAGCCCCGATCCCGGCGGCGGCTACACCTTC,CASSPDPGGGYTF
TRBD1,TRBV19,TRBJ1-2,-,TGTGCCAGTACCCCATCCCCGGGACAGGGCAGGAACTATGGCTACACCTTC,CASTPSPGQGRNYGYTF
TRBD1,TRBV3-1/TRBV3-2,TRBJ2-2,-,TGTGCCAGCAGCTATTGGACAGGGTTTAGGGGCACCGGGGAGCTGTTTTTT,CASSYWTGFRGTGELFF
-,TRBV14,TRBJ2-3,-,TGTGCCAGCAGCGTACCAGGGGGCACAGATACGCAGTATTTT,CASSVPGGTDTQYF
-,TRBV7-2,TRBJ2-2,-,TGTGCCAGCAGCTTGAATTCGTTAACGTCAGCCGGGGAGCTGTTTTTT,CASSLNSLTSAGELFF
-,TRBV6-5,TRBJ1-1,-,TGTGCCAGCAGTTCTATGCGCCCGCTGCGGACCCTCTTT,CASSSMRPLRTLF
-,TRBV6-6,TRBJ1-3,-,TGTGCCAGCAGCCACAGGTGGCGCTCTGGAAACACCATATATTTT,CASSHRWRSGNTIYF
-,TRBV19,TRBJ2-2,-,TGTGCCATTAGAGGGACCTACTCGACCGGGGAGCTGTTTTTT,CAIRGTYSTGELFF
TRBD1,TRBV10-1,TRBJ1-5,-,TGCGCCAGCAGTGAAAAGACAGGGACCTCAAGCAATCAGCCCCAGCATTTT,CASSEKTGTSSNQPQHF
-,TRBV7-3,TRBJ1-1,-,TGTGCCAGCAGCGAACAGGGTTACACTGAAGCTTTCTTT,CASSEQGYTEAFF
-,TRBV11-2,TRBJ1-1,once,TGTGCCAGCAGCTTAGATGCGGGCCGTGAAGCTTTCTTT,CASSLDAGREAFF